This T cell receptor beta chain came from a study of CD4 T cells in relation to SARS-CoV-2 and coronaviruses. The study, taken as a whole, reports: Approximately 65% of donors had memory CD4+ clonotypes crossrecognizing SARS-CoV-2 and common cold coronavirus spike. Crossreactivity was assessed only for spike protein, not other viral proteins. Crossreactive clones expanded significantly less to SARS-CoV-2 than monoreactive clones.

Of note for this clone: Its target is not known.

Deep TCR-beta sequencing used DNA from uncultured naive and memory CD4+ T cells. Here immunoSEQ multiplex PCR was the method, and the copy in TCRdb shows in-frame clones only, minus some. The profile shows about 59,000 clones, 86% of them singletons. The unexposed donors gave CD4+ T cells in about 2011-2019, prior to COVID-19. The source of this sequence is a human donor in good health. The source material was memory CD4+ T cells from PBMCs.

The CDR3 here is CASSQTRDEAFF. The DNA of the CDR3 is TGTGCCAGCAGCCAAACCCGGGACGAAGCTTTCTTT. The chain links TRBV3-1 (or the pseudogene TRBV3-2) to TRBJ1-1, with TRBD1 as a possible D gene (5 bases). CDR3 length equals 12 residues. CDR1 is LGHDT, CDR2 YNNKEL, per germline (reference sequence). V was shortened by 2 bases and J by 8 bases, with 9 bases between the two germline ends.